This T cell receptor (beta chain) was recorded in a study of vaccination and CD4 T cells after COVID-19. Study summary: Samples were taken after vaccination, a median of approximately 73 days after dose two, with a range of 14 to 241.

The treatment: roughly ten-day PBMC culture with coronavirus spike peptide pools or control peptides (ViraFEST assay). This clonotype has a handful of counts. Antigen specificity is unknown. Cultured CD4+ T-cell DNA underwent Oncomine TCR Beta short-read sequencing. Using its own MiXCR run on the PCR reads, TCRdb lists one record per CDR3 protein. The sample yields about 15,000 distinct CDR3 sequences, approximately 53% seen once. Trimming shortened V by 1 base and J by 11 bases, and 11 bases separated the two germline ends. The CDR3 consists of 12 residues. Germline V gene data show CDR1 as SNHLY and CDR2 as FYNNEI.

Material for sequencing was CD4+ T cells from blood, cultured in vitro. The TCR comes from a human donor who had recovered from COVID-19. The chain has TRBV2 and TRBJ1-1; D is possibly TRBD1 (5 bases). CDR3 DNA: TGTGCCAGCAGTGAAGGCCGGGGGGACGCTTTCTTT. It translates to CASSEGRGDAFF.